This TCR beta chain was retrieved from a study of T cell responses to AZD1222 COVID-19 vaccine. CDR1 is MNHEY, CDR2 SVGEGT, per germline. V lost 6 bases and J lost 9, with 18 bases in between. The CDR3 runs 14 residues. Profiled with immunoSEQ multiplex PCR; TCRdb holds only in-frame clones, not every one. Of some 140,000 clones in the sample, roughly 90% were seen once. The sequence derives from an adult in good health. V gene TRBV6-2 or TRBV6-3 combines with J gene TRBJ2-1; D gene ambiguous. The specimen comprised peripheral blood, sampled on day 0 of AZD1222 vaccination. As DNA, the CDR3 is TGTGCCAGCAGCTCATTTCGAGCTGGGCGTGAGCAGTTCTTC. Translation gives CASSSFRAGREQFF.